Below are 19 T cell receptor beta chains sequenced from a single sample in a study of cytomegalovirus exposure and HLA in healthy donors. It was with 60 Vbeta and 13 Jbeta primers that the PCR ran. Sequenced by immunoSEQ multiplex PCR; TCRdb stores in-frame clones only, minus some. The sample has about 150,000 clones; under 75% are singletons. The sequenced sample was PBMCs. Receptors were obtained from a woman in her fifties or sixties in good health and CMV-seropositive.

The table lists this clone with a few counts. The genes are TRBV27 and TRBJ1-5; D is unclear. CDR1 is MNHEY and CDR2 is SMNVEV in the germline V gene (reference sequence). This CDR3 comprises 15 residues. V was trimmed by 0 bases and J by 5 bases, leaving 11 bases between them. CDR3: CASSLSQNMHQPQHF. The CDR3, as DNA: TGTGCCAGCAGTTTATCACAAAACATGCATCAGCCCCAGCATTTT.

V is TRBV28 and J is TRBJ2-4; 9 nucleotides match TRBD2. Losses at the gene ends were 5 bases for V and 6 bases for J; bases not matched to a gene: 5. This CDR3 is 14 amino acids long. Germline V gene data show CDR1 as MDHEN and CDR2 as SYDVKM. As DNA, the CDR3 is TGTGCCAGCAGTCCCGGACTAGCGAGAAACATTCAGTACTTC. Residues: CASSPGLARNIQYF.

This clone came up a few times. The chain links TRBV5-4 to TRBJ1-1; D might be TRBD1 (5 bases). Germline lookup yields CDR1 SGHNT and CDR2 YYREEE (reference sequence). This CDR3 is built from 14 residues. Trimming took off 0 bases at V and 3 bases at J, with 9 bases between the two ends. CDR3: CASSLGGADTEAFF. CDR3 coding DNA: TGTGCCAGCAGCTTGGGCGGGGCCGACACTGAAGCTTTCTTT.

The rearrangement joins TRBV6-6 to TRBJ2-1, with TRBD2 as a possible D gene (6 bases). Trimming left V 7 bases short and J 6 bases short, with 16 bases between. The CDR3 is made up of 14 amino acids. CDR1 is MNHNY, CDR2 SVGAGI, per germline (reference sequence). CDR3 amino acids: CASNLHGGTNEQFF. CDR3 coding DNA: TGTGCCAGCAACCTCCATGGGGGGACCAATGAGCAGTTCTTC.

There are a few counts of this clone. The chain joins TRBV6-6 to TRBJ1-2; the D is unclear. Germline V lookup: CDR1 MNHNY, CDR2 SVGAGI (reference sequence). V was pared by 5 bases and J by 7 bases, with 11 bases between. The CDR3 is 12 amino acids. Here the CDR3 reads CASSVETGGYTF. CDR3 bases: TGTGCCAGCAGTGTAGAAACCGGTGGCTACACCTTC.

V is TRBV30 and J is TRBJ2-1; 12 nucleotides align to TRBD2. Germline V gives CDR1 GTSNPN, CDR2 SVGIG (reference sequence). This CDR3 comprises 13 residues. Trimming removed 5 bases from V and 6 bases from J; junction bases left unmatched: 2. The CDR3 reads CAWRTSGINEQFF. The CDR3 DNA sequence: TGTGCCTGGCGGACTAGCGGGATCAATGAGCAGTTCTTC.

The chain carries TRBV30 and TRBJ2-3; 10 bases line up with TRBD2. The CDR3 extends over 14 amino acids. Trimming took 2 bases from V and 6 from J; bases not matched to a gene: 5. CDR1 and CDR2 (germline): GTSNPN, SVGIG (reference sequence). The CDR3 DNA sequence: TGTGCCTGGAGTTCTAGCGGGAGAGGTGATACGCAGTATTTT. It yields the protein CAWSSSGRGDTQYF.

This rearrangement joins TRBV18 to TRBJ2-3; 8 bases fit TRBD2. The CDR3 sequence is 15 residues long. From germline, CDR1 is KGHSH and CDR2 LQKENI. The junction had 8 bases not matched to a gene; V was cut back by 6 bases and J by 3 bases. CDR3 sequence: CASSPWREATDTQYF. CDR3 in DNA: TGTGCCAGCTCCCCATGGCGGGAGGCTACAGATACGCAGTATTTT.

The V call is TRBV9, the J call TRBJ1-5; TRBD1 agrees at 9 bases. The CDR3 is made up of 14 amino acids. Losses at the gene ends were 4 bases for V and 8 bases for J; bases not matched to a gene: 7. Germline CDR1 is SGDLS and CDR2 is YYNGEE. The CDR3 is CASSPRQGGEPQHF. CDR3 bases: TGTGCCAGCAGCCCAAGACAGGGGGGAGAGCCCCAGCATTTT.

CDR3 loop: CAWSGLVSSYEQYF. In nucleotides, the CDR3 is TGTGCCTGGAGTGGACTAGTCAGCTCCTACGAGCAGTACTTC. The rearrangement uses TRBV30 and TRBJ2-7; weak D call: TRBD2 (6 bases). The V gene lost 1 base and the J gene lost 0 bases, with 10 bases spanning the gap. This CDR3 region has 14 residues. Germline CDR1 GTSNPN, CDR2 SVGIG (reference sequence).

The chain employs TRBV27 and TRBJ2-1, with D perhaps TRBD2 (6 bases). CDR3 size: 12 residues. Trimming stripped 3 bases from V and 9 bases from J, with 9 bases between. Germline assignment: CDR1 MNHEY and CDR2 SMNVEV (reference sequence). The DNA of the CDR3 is TGTGCCAGCAGTTTTGGAGGGATTGAGCAGTTCTTC. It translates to CASSFGGIEQFF.

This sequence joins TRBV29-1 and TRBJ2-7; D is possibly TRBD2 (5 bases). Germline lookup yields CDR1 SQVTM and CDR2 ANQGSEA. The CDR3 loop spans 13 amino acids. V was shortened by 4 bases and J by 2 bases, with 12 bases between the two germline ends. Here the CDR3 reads CSVAHGIPYEQYF. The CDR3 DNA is TGCAGCGTTGCACACGGGATCCCCTACGAGCAGTACTTC.

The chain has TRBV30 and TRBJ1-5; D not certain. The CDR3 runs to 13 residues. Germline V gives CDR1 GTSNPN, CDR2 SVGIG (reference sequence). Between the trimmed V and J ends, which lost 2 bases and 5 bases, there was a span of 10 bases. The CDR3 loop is CAWSQGRDQPQHF. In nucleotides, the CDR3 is TGTGCCTGGAGTCAAGGGCGGGATCAGCCCCAGCATTTT. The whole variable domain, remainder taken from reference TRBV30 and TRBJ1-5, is SQTIHQWPATLVQPVGSPLSLECTVEGTSNPNLYWYRQAAGRGLQLLFYSVGIGQISSEVPQNLSASRPQDRQFILSSKKLLLSDSGFYLCAWSQGRDQPQHFGDGTRLSIL.

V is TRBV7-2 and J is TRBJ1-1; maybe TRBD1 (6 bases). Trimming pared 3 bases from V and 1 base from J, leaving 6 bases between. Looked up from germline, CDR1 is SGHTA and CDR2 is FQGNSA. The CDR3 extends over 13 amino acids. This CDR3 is CASSLTGNTEAFF. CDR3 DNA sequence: TGTGCCAGCAGCTTGACAGGGAACACTGAAGCTTTCTTT.

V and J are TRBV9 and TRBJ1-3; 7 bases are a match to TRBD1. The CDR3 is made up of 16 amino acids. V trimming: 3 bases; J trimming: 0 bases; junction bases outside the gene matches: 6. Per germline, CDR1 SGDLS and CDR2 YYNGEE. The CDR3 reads CASSAATGFSGNTIYF. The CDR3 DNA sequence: TGTGCCAGCAGCGCCGCGACAGGGTTCTCTGGAAACACCATATATTTT. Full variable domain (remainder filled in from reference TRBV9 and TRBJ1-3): DSGVTQTPKHLITATGQRVTLRCSPRSGDLSVYWYQQSLDQGLQFLIQYYNGEERAKGNILERFSAQQFPDLHSELNLSSLELGDSALYFCASSAATGFSGNTIYFGEGSWLTVV.

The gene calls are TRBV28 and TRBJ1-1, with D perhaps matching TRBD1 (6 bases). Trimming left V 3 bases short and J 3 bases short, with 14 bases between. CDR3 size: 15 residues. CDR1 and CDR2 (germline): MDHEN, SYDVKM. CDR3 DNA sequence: TGTGCCAGCAGTTTCGAGGGGGGGCTTGACACTGAAGCTTTCTTT. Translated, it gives CASSFEGGLDTEAFF.

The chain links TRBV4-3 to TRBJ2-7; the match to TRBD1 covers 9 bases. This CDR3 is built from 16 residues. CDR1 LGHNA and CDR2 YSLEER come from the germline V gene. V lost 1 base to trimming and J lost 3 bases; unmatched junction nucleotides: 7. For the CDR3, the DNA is TGCGCCAGCAGCCAAGGTGGGGGACAGGGAGGCTACGAGCAGTACTTC. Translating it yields CASSQGGGQGGYEQYF.

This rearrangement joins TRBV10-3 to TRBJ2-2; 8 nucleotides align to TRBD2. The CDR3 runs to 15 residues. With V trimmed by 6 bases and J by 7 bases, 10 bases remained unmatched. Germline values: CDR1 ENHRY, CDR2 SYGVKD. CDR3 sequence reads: CAIRSGSAHIGELFF. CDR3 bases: TGTGCCATCAGGAGCGGGAGTGCCCATATCGGGGAGCTGTTTTTT.

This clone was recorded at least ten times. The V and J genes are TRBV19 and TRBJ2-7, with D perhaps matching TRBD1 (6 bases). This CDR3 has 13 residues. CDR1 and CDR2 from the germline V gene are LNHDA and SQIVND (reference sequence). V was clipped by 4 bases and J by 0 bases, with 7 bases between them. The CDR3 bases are TGTGCCAGTAGTAGGACAGTCTCCTACGAGCAGTACTTC. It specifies CASSRTVSYEQYF.